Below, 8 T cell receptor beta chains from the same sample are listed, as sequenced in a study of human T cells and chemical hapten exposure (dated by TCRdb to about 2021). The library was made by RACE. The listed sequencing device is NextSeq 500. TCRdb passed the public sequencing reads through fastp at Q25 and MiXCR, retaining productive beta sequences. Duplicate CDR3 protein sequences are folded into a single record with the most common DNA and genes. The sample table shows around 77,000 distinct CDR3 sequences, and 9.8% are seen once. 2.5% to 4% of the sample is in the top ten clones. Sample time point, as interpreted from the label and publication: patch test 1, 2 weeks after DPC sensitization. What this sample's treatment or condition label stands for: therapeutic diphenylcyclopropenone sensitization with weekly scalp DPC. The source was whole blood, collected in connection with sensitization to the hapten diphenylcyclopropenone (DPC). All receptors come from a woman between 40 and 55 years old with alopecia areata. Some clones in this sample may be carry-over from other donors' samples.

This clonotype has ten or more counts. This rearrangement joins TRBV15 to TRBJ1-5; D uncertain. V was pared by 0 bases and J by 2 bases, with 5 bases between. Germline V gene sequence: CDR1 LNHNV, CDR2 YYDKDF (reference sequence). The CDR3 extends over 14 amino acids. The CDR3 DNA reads TGTGCCACCAGCAGAGACCCGGGCAATCAGCCCCAGCATTTT. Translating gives CATSRDPGNQPQHF.

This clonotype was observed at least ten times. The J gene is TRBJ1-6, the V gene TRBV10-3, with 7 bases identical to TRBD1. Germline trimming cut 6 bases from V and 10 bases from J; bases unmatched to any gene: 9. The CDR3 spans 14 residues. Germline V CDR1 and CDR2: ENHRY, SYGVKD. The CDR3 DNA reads TGTGCCATCAGCGCCACAGGGGTACAATCACCCCTCCACTTT. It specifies CAISATGVQSPLHF.

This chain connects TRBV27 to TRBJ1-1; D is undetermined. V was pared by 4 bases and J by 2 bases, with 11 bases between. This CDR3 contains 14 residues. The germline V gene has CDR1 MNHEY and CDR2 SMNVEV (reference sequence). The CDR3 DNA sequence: TGTGCCAGCAGTTATCAGGCCGTCAACACTGAAGCTTTCTTT. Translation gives CASSYQAVNTEAFF.

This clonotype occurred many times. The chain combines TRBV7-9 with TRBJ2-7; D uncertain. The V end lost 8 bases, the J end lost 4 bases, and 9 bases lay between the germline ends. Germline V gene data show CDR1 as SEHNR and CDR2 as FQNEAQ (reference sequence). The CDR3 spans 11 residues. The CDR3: CASSDTYEQYF. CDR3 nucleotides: TGTGCCAGCTCCGACACTTACGAGCAGTACTTC.

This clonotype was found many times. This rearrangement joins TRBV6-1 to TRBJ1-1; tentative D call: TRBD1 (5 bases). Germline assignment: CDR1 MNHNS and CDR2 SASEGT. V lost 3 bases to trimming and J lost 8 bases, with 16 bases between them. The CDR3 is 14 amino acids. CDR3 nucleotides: TGTGCCAGCAGTGATATGGTGGTTTGGGGGGAAGCTTTCTTT. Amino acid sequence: CASSDMVVWGEAFF.

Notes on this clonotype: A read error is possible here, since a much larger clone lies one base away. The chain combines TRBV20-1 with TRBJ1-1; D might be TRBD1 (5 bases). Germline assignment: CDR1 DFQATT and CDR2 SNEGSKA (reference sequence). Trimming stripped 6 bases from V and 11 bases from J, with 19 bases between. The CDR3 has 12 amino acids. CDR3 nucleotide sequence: TGCAGTGCCGAAAACCCGGGACCAGGCGCTTTCTTT. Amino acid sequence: CSAENPGPGAFF.

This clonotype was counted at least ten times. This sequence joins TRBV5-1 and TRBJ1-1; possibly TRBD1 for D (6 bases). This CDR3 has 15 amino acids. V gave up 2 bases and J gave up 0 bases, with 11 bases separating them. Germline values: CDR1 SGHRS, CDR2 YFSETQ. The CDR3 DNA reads TGCGCCAGCAGCTTTCTGGACAGCTTGAACACTGAAGCTTTCTTT. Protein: CASSFLDSLNTEAFF.

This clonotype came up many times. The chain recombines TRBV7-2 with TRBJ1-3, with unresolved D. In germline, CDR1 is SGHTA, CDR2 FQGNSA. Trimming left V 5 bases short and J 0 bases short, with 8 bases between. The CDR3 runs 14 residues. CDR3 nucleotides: TGTGCCAGCAGCGCAGCTGGCTCTGGAAACACCATATATTTT. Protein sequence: CASSAAGSGNTIYF.